These T cell receptor beta chains were read from a single sample in a study of metastatic and nonmetastatic thyroid tumors. TCRdb redid the clone calls on the PCR reads using MiXCR. The sample records about 20,000 clones, around a third being singletons. Sequencing was done on a sample of blood. The receptors here all came from a female donor with papillary thyroid cancer or a benign thyroid nodule (not recorded which). Some clones in this sample may be carry-over from other donors' samples. Each CDR3 is given with its conserved first and last residue. D genes are given only for firm matches. Only part of the rows carry a size: once, few, many, or a class if the clone is expanded.

many | TRBJ2-2 | NA | TRBV9 | TGTGCCAGCAAATCAGGGGCGGGAACCGGGGAGCTGTTTTTT | CASKSGAGTGELFF
NA | TRBJ2-5 | NA | TRBV4-1 | TGCGCCAGCAGCCAAGATAGCGGAAACCTAGAGGAGACCCAGTACTTC | CASSQDSGNLEETQYF
medium-sized | TRBJ2-3 | NA | TRBV6-1 | TGTGCCAGCACACTAGCTCTAGGCACAGATACGCAGTATTTT | CASTLALGTDTQYF
many | TRBJ1-2 | TRBD1 | TRBV5-6 | TGTGCCAGCAGGCGGACAGGGGAGAGGGGCTACACCTTC | CASRRTGERGYTF
few | TRBJ1-1 | NA | TRBV6-1 | TGTGCCAGCAGTCAAATATCTGGGCGTGCGAACACTGAAGCTTTCTTT | CASSQISGRANTEAFF
few | TRBJ2-7 | TRBD1 | TRBV27 | TGTGCCAGCAGTTTCAAGGGACAGGCCTACGAGCAGTACTTC | CASSFKGQAYEQYF
NA | TRBJ2-1 | TRBD2 | TRBV11-2 | TGTGCCAGCAGCTTAGTAGCCTTAGCGGGGGGGCCTGTGGGGCAGTTCTTC | CASSLVALAGGPVGQFF
many | TRBJ2-3 | TRBD2 | TRBV3-1 | TGTGCCAGCAGCCAAAGCGGGGGCCAGGATACGCAGTATTTT | CASSQSGGQDTQYF
many | TRBJ2-1 | TRBD2 | TRBV30 | TGTGCCTGGAGTCTAGTACTAGGGACTAGCGGGGGAAAAAACTCCTACAATGAGCAGTTCTTC | CAWSLVLGTSGGKNSYNEQFF
medium-sized | TRBJ1-2 | NA | TRBV12-3/TRBV12-4 | TGTGCCAGCAGTCGGGGCCCCGATGGCTACACCTTC | CASSRGPDGYTF
medium-sized | TRBJ2-6 | NA | TRBV6-5 | TGTGCCAGCAGTTACTCGAGGGTCAGCTCTGGGGCCAACGTCCTGACTTTC | CASSYSRVSSGANVLTF
many | TRBJ2-3 | NA | TRBV12-3/TRBV12-4 | TGTGCCAGCAGTGCCACAGATACGCAGTATTTT | CASSATDTQYF
medium-sized | TRBJ1-1 | NA | TRBV4-1 | TGCGCCAGCAGCCAATTCGGCACTGAAGCTTTCTTT | CASSQFGTEAFF
NA | TRBJ2-7 | TRBD1 | TRBV11-2 | TGTGCCAGCAGCTTAGGACAGGGCCTCTACGAGCAGTACTTC | CASSLGQGLYEQYF
many | TRBJ1-1 | TRBD1 | TRBV2 | TGTGCCAGCAGTTCACAGGGGGCCTTGAACACTGAAGCTTTCTTT | CASSSQGALNTEAFF
medium-sized | TRBJ1-2 | TRBD1 | TRBV5-1 | TGCGCCAGCAGTGCGGACAGGGGTGTTGGCTACACCTTC | CASSADRGVGYTF
NA | TRBJ1-5 | TRBD1 | TRBV6-1 | TGTGCCAGCACCCCCGGGACAGACATCAGCCCCCAGCATTTT | CASTPGTDISPQHF
NA | TRBJ1-4 | NA | TRBV20-1 | TGCAGTGCTAGCCAGAAGGGAGGGGGTGAAAAACTGTTTTTT | CSASQKGGGEKLFF
NA | TRBJ2-7 | NA | TRBV5-8 | TGTGCCAGCAGCTTGTTAGGGGACCCCTACGACCAGTACTTC | CASSLLGDPYDQYF
NA | TRBJ2-5 | NA | TRBV6-1 | TGTGCCAGCAGTGGGGCGGCTCAAGAGACCCAGTACTTC | CASSGAAQETQYF
many | TRBJ2-5 | TRBD2 | TRBV7-2 | TGTGCCAGCAGCTCCCTCCTAGCGGGGGGGCTGGGAGAGACCCAGTACTTC | CASSSLLAGGLGETQYF
many | TRBJ2-3 | NA | TRBV19 | TGTGCCAGTAGTACCTACACGGGTAGCACAGATACGCAGTATTTT | CASSTYTGSTDTQYF
NA | TRBJ1-2 | NA | TRBV11-2 | TGTGCCAGCAGCGCTCGGACAGATTATGGCTACACCTTC | CASSARTDYGYTF
medium-sized | TRBJ1-6 | TRBD1 | TRBV20-1 | TGCAGTGCTAGGGACAGGGCTGGCTATAATTCACCCCTCCACTTT | CSARDRAGYNSPLHF
few | TRBJ1-1 | NA | TRBV19 | TGTGCCAGTAGGGACCAGACACGCTCTGAAGCTTTCTTT | CASRDQTRSEAFF
many | TRBJ2-7 | TRBD1 | TRBV18 | TGTGCCAGCTCACCAGGACAGGGGGCACCCTACGAGCAGTACTTC | CASSPGQGAPYEQYF
NA | TRBJ2-1 | NA | TRBV19 | TGTGCCAGTAGTATTAACCCCGGGACGAGCTCCTACAATGAGCAGTTCTTC | CASSINPGTSSYNEQFF
once | TRBJ1-2 | NA | TRBV4-2 | TGTGCCAGCAGCCAAGATTCGCCCTCCTCGCGTGGCTACACCTTC | CASSQDSPSSRGYTF
medium-sized | TRBJ2-7 | TRBD1 | TRBV5-1 | TGCGCCAGCAGCTTTACAGGGGGCTTCGGTATATACGAGCAGTACTTC | CASSFTGGFGIYEQYF
many | TRBJ2-5 | NA | TRBV19 | TGTGCCAGTAGTATAGTGGGCAGGGGGGGACAAGAGACCCAGTACTTC | CASSIVGRGGQETQYF
many | TRBJ1-1 | NA | TRBV27 | TGTGCCAGCAGTTTCCGGTACAGGGCGGCCTCTTGGGGCACTGAAGCTTTCTTT | CASSFRYRAASWGTEAFF
NA | TRBJ2-7 | NA | TRBV27 | TGTGCCAGCAGTGCCTCGGGAGTACTCTTCCCCTACGAGCAGTACTTC | CASSASGVLFPYEQYF